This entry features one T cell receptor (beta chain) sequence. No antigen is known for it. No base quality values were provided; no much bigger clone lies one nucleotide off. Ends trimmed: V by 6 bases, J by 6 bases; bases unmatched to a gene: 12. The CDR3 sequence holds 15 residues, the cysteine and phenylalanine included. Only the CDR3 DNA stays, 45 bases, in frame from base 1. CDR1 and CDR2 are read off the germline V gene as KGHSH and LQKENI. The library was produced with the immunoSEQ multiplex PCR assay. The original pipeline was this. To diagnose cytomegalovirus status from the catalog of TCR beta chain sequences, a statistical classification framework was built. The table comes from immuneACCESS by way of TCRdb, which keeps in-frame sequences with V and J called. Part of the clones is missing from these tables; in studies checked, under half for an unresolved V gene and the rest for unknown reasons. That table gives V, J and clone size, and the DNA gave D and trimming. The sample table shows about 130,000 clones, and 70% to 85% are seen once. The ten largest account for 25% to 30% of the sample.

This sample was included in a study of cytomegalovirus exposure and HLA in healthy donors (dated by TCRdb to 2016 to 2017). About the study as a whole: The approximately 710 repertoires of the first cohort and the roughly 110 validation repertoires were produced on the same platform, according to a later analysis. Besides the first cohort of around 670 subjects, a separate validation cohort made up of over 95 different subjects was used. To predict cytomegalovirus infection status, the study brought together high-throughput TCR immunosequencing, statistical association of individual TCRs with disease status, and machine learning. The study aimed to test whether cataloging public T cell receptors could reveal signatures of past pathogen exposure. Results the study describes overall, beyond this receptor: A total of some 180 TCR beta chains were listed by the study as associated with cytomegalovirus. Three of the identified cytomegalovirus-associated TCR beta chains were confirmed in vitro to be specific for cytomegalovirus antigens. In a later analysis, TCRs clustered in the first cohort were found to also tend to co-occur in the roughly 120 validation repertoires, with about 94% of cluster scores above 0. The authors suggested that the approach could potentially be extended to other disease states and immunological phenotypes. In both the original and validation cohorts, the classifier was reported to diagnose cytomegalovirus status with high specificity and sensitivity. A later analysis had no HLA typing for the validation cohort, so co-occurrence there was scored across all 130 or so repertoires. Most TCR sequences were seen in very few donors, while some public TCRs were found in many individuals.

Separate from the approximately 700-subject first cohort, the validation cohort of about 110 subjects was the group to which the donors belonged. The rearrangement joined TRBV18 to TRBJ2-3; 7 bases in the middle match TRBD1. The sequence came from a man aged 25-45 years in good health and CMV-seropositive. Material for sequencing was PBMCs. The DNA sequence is TGTGCCAGCTCCCCCGGGACAGCGGATTCGGATACGCAGTATTTT. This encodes CASSPGTADSDTQYF.